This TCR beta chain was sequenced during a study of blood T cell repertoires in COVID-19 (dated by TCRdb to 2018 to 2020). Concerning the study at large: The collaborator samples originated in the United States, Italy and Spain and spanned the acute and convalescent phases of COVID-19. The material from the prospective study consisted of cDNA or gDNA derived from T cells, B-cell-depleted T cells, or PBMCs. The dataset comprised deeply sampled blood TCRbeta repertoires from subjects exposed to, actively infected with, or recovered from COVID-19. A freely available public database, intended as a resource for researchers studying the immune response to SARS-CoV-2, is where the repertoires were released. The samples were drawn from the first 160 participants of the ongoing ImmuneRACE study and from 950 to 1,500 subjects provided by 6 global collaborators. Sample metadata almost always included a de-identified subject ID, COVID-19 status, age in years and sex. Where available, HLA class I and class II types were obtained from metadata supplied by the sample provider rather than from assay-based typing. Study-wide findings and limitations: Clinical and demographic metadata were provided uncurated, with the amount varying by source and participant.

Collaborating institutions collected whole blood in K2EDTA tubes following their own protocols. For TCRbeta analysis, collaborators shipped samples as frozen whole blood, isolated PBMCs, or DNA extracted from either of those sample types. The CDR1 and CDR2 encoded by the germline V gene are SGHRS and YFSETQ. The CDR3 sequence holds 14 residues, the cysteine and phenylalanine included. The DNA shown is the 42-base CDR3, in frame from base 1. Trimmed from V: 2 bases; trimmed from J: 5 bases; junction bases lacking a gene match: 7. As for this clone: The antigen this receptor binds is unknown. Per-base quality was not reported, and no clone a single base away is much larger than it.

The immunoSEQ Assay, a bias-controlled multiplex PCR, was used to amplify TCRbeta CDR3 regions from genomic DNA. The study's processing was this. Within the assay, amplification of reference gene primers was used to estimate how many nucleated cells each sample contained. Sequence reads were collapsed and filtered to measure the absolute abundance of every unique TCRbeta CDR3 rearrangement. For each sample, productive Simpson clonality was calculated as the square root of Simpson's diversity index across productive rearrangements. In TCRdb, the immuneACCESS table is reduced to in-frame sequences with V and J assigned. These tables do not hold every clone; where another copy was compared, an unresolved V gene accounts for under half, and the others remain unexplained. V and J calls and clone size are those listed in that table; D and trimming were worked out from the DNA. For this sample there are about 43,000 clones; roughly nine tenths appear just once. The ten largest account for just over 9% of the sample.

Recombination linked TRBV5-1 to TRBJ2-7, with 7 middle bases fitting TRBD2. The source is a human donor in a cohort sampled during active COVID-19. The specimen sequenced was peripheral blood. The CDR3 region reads CASSFGRSLDEQYF. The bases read TGCGCCAGCAGCTTCGGGAGGTCTTTGGACGAGCAGTACTTC. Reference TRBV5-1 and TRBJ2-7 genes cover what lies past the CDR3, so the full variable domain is KAGVTQTPRYLIKTRGQQVTLSCSPISGHRSVSWYQQTPGQGLQFLFEYFSETQRNKGNFPGRFSGRQFSNSRSEMNVSTLELGDSALYLCASSFGRSLDEQYFGPGTRLTVT.